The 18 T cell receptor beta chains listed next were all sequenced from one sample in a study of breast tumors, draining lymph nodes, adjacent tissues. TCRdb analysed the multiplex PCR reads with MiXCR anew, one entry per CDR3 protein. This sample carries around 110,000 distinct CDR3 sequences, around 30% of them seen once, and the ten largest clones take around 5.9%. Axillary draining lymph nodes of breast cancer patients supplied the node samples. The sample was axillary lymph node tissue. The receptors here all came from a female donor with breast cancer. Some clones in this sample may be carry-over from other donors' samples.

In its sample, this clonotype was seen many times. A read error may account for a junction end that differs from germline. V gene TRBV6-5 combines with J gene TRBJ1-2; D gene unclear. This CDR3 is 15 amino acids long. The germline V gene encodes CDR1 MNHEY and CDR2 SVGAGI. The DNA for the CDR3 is TGTGCCAGCAGTCACTCGGGCAGGAGCAACTATGGCTACACCTTC. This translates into CASSHSGRSNYGYTF.

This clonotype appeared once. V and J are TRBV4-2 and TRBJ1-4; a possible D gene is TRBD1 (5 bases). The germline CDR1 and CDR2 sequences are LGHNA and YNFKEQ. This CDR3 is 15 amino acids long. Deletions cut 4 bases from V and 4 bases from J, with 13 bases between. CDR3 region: CASSPRDGGNEKLFF. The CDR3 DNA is TGTGCCAGCAGCCCAAGGGACGGCGGTAATGAAAAACTGTTTTTT.

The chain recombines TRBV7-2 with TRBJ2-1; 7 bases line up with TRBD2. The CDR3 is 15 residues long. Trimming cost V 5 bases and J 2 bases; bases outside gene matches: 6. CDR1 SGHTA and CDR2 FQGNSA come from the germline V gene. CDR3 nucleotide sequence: TGTGCCAGCAGCGTAGGCGGGGGAGCCTACAATGAGCAGTTCTTC. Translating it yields CASSVGGGAYNEQFF.

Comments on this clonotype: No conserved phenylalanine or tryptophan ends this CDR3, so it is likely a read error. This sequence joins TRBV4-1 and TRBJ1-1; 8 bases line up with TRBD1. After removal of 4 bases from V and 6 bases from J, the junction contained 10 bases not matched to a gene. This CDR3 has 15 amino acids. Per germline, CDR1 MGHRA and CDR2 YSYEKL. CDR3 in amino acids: CASSPHLDRVAEAFS. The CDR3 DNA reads TGCGCCAGCAGCCCACATTTGGACAGGGTAGCTGAAGCTTTCTCT.

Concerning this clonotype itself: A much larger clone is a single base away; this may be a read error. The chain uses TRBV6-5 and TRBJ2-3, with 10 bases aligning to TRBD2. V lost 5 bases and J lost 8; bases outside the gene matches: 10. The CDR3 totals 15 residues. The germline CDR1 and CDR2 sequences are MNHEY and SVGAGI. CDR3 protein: CASSHQSGRAATQYF. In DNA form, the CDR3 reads TGTGCCAGCAGTCACCAGAGCGGGAGGGCCGCTACGCAGTATTTT.

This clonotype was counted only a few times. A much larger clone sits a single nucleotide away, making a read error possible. CDR3 bases: TGTGCCAGCAGTGCCCCCGGGACAGTATACAATGAGCAGTTCTTC. Its protein product is CASSAPGTVYNEQFF. The V gene is TRBV6-5, the J gene TRBJ2-1; 7 bases map to TRBD1. The CDR3 is 15 amino acids. CDR1 and CDR2 (germline): MNHEY, SVGAGI. The V and J ends lost 5 bases and 4 bases, in that order; junction bases with no gene match: 8.

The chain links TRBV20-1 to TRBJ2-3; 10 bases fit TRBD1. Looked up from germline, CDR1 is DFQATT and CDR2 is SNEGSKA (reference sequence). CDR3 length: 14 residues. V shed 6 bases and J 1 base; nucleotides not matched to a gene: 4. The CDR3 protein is CSAPGTGGTDTQYF. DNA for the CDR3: TGCAGTGCGCCCGGGACAGGGGGCACAGATACGCAGTATTTT.

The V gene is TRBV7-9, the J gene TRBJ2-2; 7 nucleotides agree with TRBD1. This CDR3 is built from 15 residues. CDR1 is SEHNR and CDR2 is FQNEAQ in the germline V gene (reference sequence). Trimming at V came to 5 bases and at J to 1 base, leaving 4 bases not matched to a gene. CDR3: CASSPGQLNTGELFF. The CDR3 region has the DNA TGTGCCAGCAGCCCGGGACAGCTGAACACCGGGGAGCTGTTTTTT.

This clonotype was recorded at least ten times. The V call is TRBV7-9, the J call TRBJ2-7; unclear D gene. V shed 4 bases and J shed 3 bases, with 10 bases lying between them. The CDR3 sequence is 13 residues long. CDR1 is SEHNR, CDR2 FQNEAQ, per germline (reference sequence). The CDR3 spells CASSSPQSYEQYF. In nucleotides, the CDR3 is TGTGCCAGCAGCTCACCGCAGAGCTACGAGCAGTACTTC.

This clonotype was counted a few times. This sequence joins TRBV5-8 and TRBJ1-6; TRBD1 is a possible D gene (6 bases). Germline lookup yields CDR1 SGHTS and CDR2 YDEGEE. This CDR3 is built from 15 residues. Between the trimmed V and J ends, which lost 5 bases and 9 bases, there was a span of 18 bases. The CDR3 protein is CASSPPPGVRSPLHF. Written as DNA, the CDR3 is TGTGCCAGCAGTCCACCCCCAGGGGTCCGTTCACCCCTCCACTTT.

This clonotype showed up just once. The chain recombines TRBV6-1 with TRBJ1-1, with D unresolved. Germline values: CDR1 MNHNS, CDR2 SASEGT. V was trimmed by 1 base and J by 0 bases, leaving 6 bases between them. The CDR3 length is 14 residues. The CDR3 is CASSEDRLNTEAFF. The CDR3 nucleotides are TGTGCCAGCAGTGAAGACAGACTGAACACTGAAGCTTTCTTT.

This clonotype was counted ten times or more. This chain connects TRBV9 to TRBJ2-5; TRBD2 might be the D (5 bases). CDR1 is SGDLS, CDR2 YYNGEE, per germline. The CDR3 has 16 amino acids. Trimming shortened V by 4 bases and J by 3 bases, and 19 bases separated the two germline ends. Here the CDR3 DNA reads TGTGCCAGCAGCCCTCGACTCCCGAGGGCAAAAGAGACCCAGTACTTC. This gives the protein CASSPRLPRAKETQYF.

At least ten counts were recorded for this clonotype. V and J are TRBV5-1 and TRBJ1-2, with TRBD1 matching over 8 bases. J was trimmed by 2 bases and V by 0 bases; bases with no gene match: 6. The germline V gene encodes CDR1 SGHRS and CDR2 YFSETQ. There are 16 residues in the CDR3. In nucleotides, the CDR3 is TGCGCCAGCAGCTTGGATCCAGGGGGCGCAAACTATGGCTACACCTTC. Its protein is CASSLDPGGANYGYTF.

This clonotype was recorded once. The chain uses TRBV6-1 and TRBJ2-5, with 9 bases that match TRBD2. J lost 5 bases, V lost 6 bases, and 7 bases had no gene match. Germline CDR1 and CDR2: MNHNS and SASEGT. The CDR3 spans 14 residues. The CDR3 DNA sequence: TGTGCCAGCAGCCGGACTAGCGATGACGAGACCCAGTACTTC. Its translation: CASSRTSDDETQYF.

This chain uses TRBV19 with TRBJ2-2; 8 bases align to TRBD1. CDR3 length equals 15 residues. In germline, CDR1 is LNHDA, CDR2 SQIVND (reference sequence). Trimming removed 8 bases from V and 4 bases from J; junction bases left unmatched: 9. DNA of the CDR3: TGTGCCAGTCGGAAGGGGGGACAGGCCACCGGGGAGCTGTTTTTT. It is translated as CASRKGGQATGELFF.

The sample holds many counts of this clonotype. The CDR3 sequence is CASKGREGETQYF. For the CDR3, the DNA is TGTGCCAGCAAAGGCAGGGAGGGAGAGACCCAGTACTTC. The chain is built from TRBV12-3 or TRBV12-4 and TRBJ2-5; 7 bases are a match to TRBD2. The CDR3 extends over 13 amino acids. V trimming: 7 bases; J trimming: 4 bases; junction bases outside the gene matches: 6.

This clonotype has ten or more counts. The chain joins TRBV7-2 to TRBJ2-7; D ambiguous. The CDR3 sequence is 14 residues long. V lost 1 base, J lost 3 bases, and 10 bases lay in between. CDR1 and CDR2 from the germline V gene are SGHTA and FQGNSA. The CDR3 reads CASSLVTGFYEQYF. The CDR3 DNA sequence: TGTGCCAGCAGCTTAGTCACCGGATTCTACGAGCAGTACTTC.

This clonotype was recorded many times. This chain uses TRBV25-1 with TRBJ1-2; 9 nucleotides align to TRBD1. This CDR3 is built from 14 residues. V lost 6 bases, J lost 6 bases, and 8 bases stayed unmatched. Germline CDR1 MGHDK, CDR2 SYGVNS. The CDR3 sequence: CASSGTGRRDGYTF. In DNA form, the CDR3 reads TGTGCCAGCAGCGGGACAGGGAGACGTGATGGCTACACCTTC.